This is a list of T cell receptor beta chains from one sample in a study of T cell changes during pregnancy in multiple sclerosis. Profiled with immunoSEQ multiplex PCR; TCRdb holds only in-frame clones, not every one. The sample lists under 55,000 clones, 93% seen once, with around 1.9% in the top ten. The sample here was peripheral blood, taken in the second trimester of pregnancy. These receptors originate from a female donor with multiple sclerosis, enrolled in a pregnancy study. CDR3s include the opening cysteine and the closing phenylalanine or tryptophan. Part of the rows lack a size; the others show once, few, many or a class for expanded clones.

TRBJ1-4 NA TRBV7-2 CASSLTGVEKLFF
TRBJ1-3 NA TRBV29-1 CSVTMDRGRNTIYF
TRBJ2-1 NA TRBV7-3 CASSLTASGGYNEQFF
TRBJ2-1 NA TRBV7-9 CASSLSGRVVNEQFF
TRBJ1-1 NA TRBV28 CASSPTGQGGVSGTEAFF
TRBJ1-5 NA TRBV19 CASSTEYSNQPQHF
TRBJ2-1 NA TRBV28 CASSPSNEQFF
TRBJ1-3 NA TRBV29-1 CSVVAGNTIYF
TRBJ1-2 NA TRBV28 CASRMDRLYGYAF
TRBJ1-2 NA TRBV5-6 CASSLGQGFGGYTF
TRBJ2-3 NA TRBV5-1 CASSLAIGLRTDTQYF
TRBJ2-1 NA TRBV5-6 CASSLLAGVPNEQFF
TRBJ1-2 NA TRBV7-3 CASSLTGLGDYGYTF
TRBJ2-7 once TRBV29-1 CSVEVPFGSSTYAYEQYF
TRBJ2-7 once TRBV5-6 CASSSSGTGGHEQYF
TRBJ2-3 NA TRBV9 CASSVDIRMDTQYF
TRBJ2-3 NA TRBV7-2 CASSLTGPPDTQYF
TRBJ1-1 NA TRBV5-5 CASSLDGQGAEAFF
TRBJ2-5 NA TRBV15 CATSRIQETQYF
TRBJ1-1 medium-sized TRBV6-5 CASSYRTENTEAFF
TRBJ2-3 NA TRBV6-5 CASSYGTGVTDTQYF
TRBJ1-1 NA TRBV19 CASSTYSGWNTEAFF
TRBJ2-1 NA TRBV14 CASSAGTGLYNEQFF
TRBJ2-7 NA TRBV18 CASSPEALAEQYF
TRBJ1-1 NA TRBV30 CAWSKRGNTEAFF
TRBJ2-1 NA TRBV28 CASSDPRESSYNEQFF
TRBJ2-5 NA TRBV9 CASSAQREFETQYF
TRBJ2-3 few TRBV5-4 CASSLQGSDTQYF
TRBJ2-5 NA TRBV7-2 CASSLAPLDGVGLGPYEETQYF
TRBJ1-1 NA TRBV4-1 CASSHETDLNTEAFF
TRBJ2-7 NA TRBV9 CASSETGAGEQYF
TRBJ2-7 NA TRBV7-2 CASSSSGRNYEQYF
TRBJ2-1 once TRBV21-1 CASSTGMAPFF
TRBJ2-7 NA TRBV18 CASSLGGGSYEQYF